In its sample, the clone carrying this T cell receptor (beta chain) was seen many times. Its antigen remains unknown. TCRdb called the multiplex PCR reads again in MiXCR, with one record for every CDR3 protein. The sample lists fewer than 200,000 distinct CDR3 sequences, 30% to 40% occurring once. This sample was included in a study of breast tumors, draining lymph nodes, adjacent tissues. Breast cancer patients provided tissue from their axillary draining lymph nodes. The CDR3 is made up of 16 amino acids. V gave up 4 bases and J gave up 2 bases, with 18 bases separating them. Germline V lookup: CDR1 SGHRS, CDR2 YFSETQ. Study observations and caveats: Luminal-like breast cancer showed significantly higher tumor–nontumor repertoire similarity than basal-like. Tumor TCR diversity was below lymph nodes but above nontumor tissue. Most tumor T cells seemingly derive from lymph node, then expand in tumor.

The genes are TRBV5-1 and TRBJ2-5, with D possibly TRBD1 on 6 matching bases. The clonotype originates from a female donor with breast cancer. Some clones in this sample may be carry-over from other donors' samples. The sequencing sample was made of axillary lymph node tissue. The CDR3 is CASSLKGHEIQETQYF. CDR3 bases: TGCGCCAGCAGCCTAAAGGGACACGAGATTCAAGAGACCCAGTACTTC.